Reported below is one TCR beta chain. Its specificity is unknown. V trimming: 7 bases; J trimming: 5 bases; junction bases outside the gene matches: 7. This CDR3 is 13 amino acids long. Germline-derived CDR1 and CDR2 are MNHEY and SVGAGI. This record comes from a study of cytomegalovirus exposure and HLA in healthy donors. Study summary: The same platform as the approximately 670 first-cohort repertoires was used for the 95 to 150 validation repertoires, a later analysis reported.

Findings and limits, study-wide: First-cohort TCR clusters tended to co-occur in the 130 or so validation repertoires, a later analysis found. Cytomegalovirus-associated TCR beta chains were listed, numbering approximately 150.

The donors were part of the validation cohort of 95 to 150 subjects. That cohort was separate from the first cohort, which comprised some 670 subjects. Sequencing used immunoSEQ multiplex PCR; TCRdb keeps in-frame clones, though not all of them. The sample consists of approximately 120,000 clones, roughly 93% of them appearing once. The gene calls are TRBV6-5 and TRBJ1-2; 7 bases fit TRBD1. This TCR derives from a woman aged 18-35 years in good health and CMV-seronegative. Sequenced material: PBMCs. The CDR3 loop reads CASTLGQQYGYTF. The CDR3 DNA follows: TGTGCCAGCACGTTGGGACAGCAGTATGGCTACACCTTC.